The TCR beta chain described here comes from a study of Graves' ophthalmopathy and Graves' hyperthyroidism (dated by TCRdb to 2016 to 2019). Background on the whole study: Peripheral blood was collected at initial diagnosis, prior to any treatment. The study used signatures of the TCR beta repertoire to tell Graves' ophthalmopathy apart from Graves' hyperthyroidism and to predict which patients would progress to ophthalmopathy. In total, some 130 blood samples were TCR-sequenced: 40 to 45 ophthalmopathy, under 80 hyperthyroidism and roughly 17 hyperthyroidism-to-ophthalmopathy patients. To explore V-J signatures that distinguish ophthalmopathy from hyperthyroidism, a discovery set of 95 to 100 patients was enrolled, made up of roughly 41 with ophthalmopathy and 57 with stable hyperthyroidism. For independent validation, a separate cohort was made up of approximately 19 hyperthyroidism patients plus 17 patients who later progressed from hyperthyroidism to ophthalmopathy. In 6 or 7 hyperthyroidism patients, T-cell repertoires of thyroid tissue and blood were compared. Following sample collection, hyperthyroidism patients were given methimazole at a starting dose of 30 mg daily, and ophthalmopathy patients were given high-dose intravenous methylprednisolone. The roughly 100 discovery patients were divided at random into training and test sets in a 7:3 ratio. Summary of the overall study and its limitations: In validation, the model predicted ophthalmopathy progression with 55% to 71% sensitivity and approximately 72% specificity; roughly 11 predicted patients were CT-confirmed with GO in a median of approximately 6.2 months. Most of the expanded thyroid clonotypes with a frequency above 0.001 were also detected in blood, and it was suggested that the thyroid immune response may be reflected by blood repertoires. The 13-signature model separated ophthalmopathy from stable hyperthyroidism with over 85% sensitivity and almost 84% specificity in cross-validation, and 80%/75% in the test set. Sample size was not predetermined statistically, and investigators were not blinded to group allocation.

This clonotype occurred many times. What this receptor recognizes is not known. Base qualities are missing; no much larger clone stands one base away. The CDR3 spans 13 residues, from the cysteine through the phenylalanine. The read is trimmed to its CDR3 DNA, 39 bases read in frame from base 1. V is pared back by 5 bases and J by 5 bases, with 15 bases lying between the germline termini. CDR1 and CDR2 were assigned from the germline V gene as SQVTM and ANQGSEA. For repertoire sequencing, TCR beta CDR3 regions were amplified from RNA transcripts. The first round was an RT-PCR using HTBI primers with the Qiagen OneStep RT-PCR kit, and this first round was followed by a second-round multiplex PCR, then size selection and purification. Sequencing of the libraries was carried out on an Illumina HiSeq2000 in paired-end mode with 100 bp reads. The published analysis was carried out like this. SOAPnuke was used for read processing, and reads with adapters, uncalled bases, a mean Phred below 15, or no exact constant-primer or identifier match were discarded. High-quality paired reads were merged with COPE v1.2.5. Clonotypes were defined as unique nucleotide sequences and were aligned to IMGT TRB V, D and J references using MiTCR v1.1. The analysis was limited to V-J combinations with a frequency above 0.0001, which together covered about 99% of repertoires. A TCR clonal expansion and chaos score per V-J combination was defined as the ratio of F50 clonal expansion to chaos observed in the TCRdist matrix. Features were reduced by Welch's t-statistics and random forest to around 14 V-J combinations, which fed a naive Bayes classifier. The similarity between thyroid and blood repertoires was quantified using the Morisita-Horn index. TCRdb passed the public sequencing reads through fastp at Q25 and MiXCR, retaining productive beta sequences. Rows with a matching CDR3 protein are joined into one entry that keeps the most common DNA and genes. The V and J calls and clone size come from TCRdb's table, not from the authors' own analysis. Across this sample there are about 480,000 distinct CDR3 sequences, with about an eighth seen only once. Jointly, the top ten make up roughly 10% of the sample.

Patients with ophthalmopathy had moderately to severely active disease, with a Clinical Activity Score of 3 or more, a NOSPECS grade of 4 or more, and a disease duration of less than 3 months. Anyone with other autoimmune diseases, uncontrolled infections, pregnancy or lactation was excluded from the study. Clinical symptoms, serum thyroxine, TRAb, thyroid ultrasound and orbital computed tomography were used for diagnosis. PBMCs were isolated from 7.5 to 10 ml of fresh peripheral blood by Ficoll-Paque density gradient centrifugation. Trizol reagent was used to extract the total RNA, and its quality was then checked on an Agilent 2100 Bioanalyzer.

The TCR comes from a woman in her thirties with Graves' ophthalmopathy. Donor details come from another sample of the same person, matched by shared clones. The rearrangement combines TRBV29-1 with TRBJ1-2; no D gene can be assigned with confidence. The sample comprised blood. CDR3 region: CSVPVRNSYGYTF. The bases read TGCAGCGTTCCCGTCAGGAACTCTTATGGCTACACCTTC.